This T cell receptor beta chain was recorded in a study of blood T cells in healthy people across ages. A second PCR, run for roughly 7 to 12 cycles, used a sample-barcoded 5' primer plus a J-beta primer mix. The yield of each sample was at least 2.5 million CDR3-containing paired-end reads. TCRdb re-derived calls from the 5' RACE reads in MiXCR, one entry per CDR3 protein. The sample includes about 1.5 million distinct CDR3 sequences, roughly 43% of them seen just once. Aged about 6 to 90, donors were systemically healthy Caucasians from Russia. This CDR3 has 14 residues. The germline V and J ends were trimmed by 8 bases and 7 bases, with 21 bases remaining between them. Germline assignment: CDR1 SQVTM and CDR2 ANQGSEA. Regarding the study as a whole: Observed TCR beta diversity per million T cells went down as age went up. This fall followed a roughly linear course with age. Comparison with aged donors showed that long-lived donors had more naive CD4+ cells and higher diversity.

With respect to this clonotype: No antigen is known for it. This may come from a read error, since a much larger clone is one base off. Since the CDR3 does not end with the conserved phenylalanine or tryptophan, this likely comes from a read error.

This TCR derives from a woman under 30 in good health. Specimen: blood. The chain has TRBV29-1 and TRBJ2-1, with a tentative D call TRBD2 (5 bases). The CDR3, as DNA: TGCAGCTCTGGCCCCCGGCTAGCAGGTAATGAGCAGTTCTTA. It encodes CSSGPRLAGNEQFL.